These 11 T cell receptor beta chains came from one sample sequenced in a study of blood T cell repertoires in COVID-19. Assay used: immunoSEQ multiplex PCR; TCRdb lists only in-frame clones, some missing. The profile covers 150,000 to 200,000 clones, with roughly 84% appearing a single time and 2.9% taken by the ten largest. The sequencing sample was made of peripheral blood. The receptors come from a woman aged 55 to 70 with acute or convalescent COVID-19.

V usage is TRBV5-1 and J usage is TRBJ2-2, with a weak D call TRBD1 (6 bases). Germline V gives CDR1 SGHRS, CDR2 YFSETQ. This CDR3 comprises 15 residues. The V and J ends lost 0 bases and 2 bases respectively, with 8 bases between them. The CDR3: CASSLVQGNTGELFF. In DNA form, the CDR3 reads TGCGCCAGCAGCTTGGTACAGGGAAACACCGGGGAGCTGTTTTTT.

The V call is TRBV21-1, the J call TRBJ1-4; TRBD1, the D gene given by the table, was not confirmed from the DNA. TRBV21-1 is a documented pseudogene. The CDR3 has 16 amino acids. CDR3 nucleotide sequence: TGTGCCAGCAGCAAAGGGGACAGGGGGGCTAATGAAAAACTGTTTTTT. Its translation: CASSKGDRGANEKLFF.

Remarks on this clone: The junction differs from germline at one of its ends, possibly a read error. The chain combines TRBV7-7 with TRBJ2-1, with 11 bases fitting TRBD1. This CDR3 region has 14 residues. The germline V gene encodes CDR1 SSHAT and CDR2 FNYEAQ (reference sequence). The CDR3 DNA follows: TGTGCTAGCAGCCAAGGGACAGGGGGGGATGAGCAGTTCTTC. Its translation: CASSQGTGGDEQFF.

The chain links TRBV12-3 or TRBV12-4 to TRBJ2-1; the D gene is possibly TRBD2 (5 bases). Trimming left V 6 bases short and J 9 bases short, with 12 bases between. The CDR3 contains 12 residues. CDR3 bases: TGTGCCAGCAGCCCTGGGAGCGCTGAGCAGTTCTTC. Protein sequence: CASSPGSAEQFF.

Here the CDR3 DNA reads TGCGCCAGCAGCTTGGGACAGAGACAGGGGGCGGGCAATGAGCAGTTCTTC. Translation: CASSLGQRQGAGNEQFF. This chain links TRBV5-1 with TRBJ2-1, with 10 bases aligning to TRBD1. The germline CDR1 and CDR2 sequences are SGHRS and YFSETQ. V lost 0 bases and J lost 6; bases outside the gene matches: 9. The CDR3 spans 17 residues.

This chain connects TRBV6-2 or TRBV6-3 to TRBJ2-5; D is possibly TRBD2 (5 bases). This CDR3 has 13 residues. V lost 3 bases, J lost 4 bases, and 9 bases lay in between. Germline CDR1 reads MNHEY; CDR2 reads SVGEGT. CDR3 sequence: CASSYPGLETQYF. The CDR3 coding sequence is TGTGCCAGCAGTTATCCGGGGTTAGAGACCCAGTACTTC.

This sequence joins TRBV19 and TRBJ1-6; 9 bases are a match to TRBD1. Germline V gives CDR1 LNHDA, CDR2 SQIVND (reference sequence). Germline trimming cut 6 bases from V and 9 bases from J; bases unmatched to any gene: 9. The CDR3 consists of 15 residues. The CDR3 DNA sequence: TGTGCCAGTAGCCCAGGGGGACAGGGAATTTCACCCCTCCACTTT. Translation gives CASSPGGQGISPLHF. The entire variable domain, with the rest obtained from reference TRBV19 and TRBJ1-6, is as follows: DGGITQSPKYLFRKEGQNVTLSCEQNLNHDAMYWYRQDPGQGLRLIYYSQIVNDFQKGDIAEGYSVSREKKESFPLTVTSAQKNPTAFYLCASSPGGQGISPLHFGNGTRLTVT.

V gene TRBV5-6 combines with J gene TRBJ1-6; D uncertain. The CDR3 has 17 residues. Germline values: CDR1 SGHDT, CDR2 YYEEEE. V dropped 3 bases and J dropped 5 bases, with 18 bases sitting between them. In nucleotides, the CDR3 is TGTGCCAGCAGCTGGTGGGCGCAGTCGGCCAATAATTCACCCCTCCACTTT. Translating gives CASSWWAQSANNSPLHF.

The CDR3 spells CATSVSGGPQRSYNEQFF. CDR3 sequence (DNA): TGTGCCACCAGTGTAAGCGGGGGGCCCCAGCGCTCCTACAATGAGCAGTTCTTC. V gene TRBV24-1 combines with J gene TRBJ2-1; 9 bases agree with TRBD2. Germline trimming cut 5 bases from V and 0 bases from J; bases unmatched to any gene: 10. The germline V gene has CDR1 KGHDR and CDR2 SFDVKD. The CDR3 is 18 amino acids.

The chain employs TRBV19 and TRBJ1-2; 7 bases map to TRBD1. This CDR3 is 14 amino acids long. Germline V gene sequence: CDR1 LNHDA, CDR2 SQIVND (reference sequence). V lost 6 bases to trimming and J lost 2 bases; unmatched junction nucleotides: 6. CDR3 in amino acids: CASSRDSTNYGYTF. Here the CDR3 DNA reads TGTGCCAGTAGCCGGGACAGCACCAACTATGGCTACACCTTC.

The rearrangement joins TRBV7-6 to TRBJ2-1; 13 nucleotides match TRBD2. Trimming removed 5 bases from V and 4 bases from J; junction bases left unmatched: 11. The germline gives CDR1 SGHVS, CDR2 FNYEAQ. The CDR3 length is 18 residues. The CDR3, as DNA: TGTGCCAGCAGCCTAGGAACTAGCGGGGGGGCCCGATACAATGAGCAGTTCTTC. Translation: CASSLGTSGGARYNEQFF.